This T cell receptor beta chain emerged from a study of OX40 agonist ivuxolimab in advanced cancers. Study-wide background: A history of anti-PD-1, anti-PD-L1 or anti-CTLA-4 therapy was acceptable, and about 37% had some.

Clones were sequenced by immunoSEQ multiplex PCR, and TCRdb holds only the in-frame ones, with some missing. This table holds about 56,000 clones, about nine tenths found once. From germline, CDR1 is WSHSY and CDR2 SAAADI. The V and J ends lost 5 bases and 1 base, in that order; junction bases with no gene match: 4. The CDR3 sequence is 15 residues long. Sequenced material: CD4+ or CD8+ T cells sorted from blood, taken in a trial of the OX40 agonist ivuxolimab. The receptor's source is an adult with an advanced solid tumor such as melanoma, head and neck, liver or kidney cancer. The V and J genes are TRBV10-2 and TRBJ2-5; 10 bases map to TRBD2. CDR3 coding DNA: TGCGCCAGCAGTACTAGCGGGGACCTCCAAGAGACCCAGTACTTC. It codes for CASSTSGDLQETQYF.